The source of this T cell receptor (beta chain) is a study of T-cell reconstitution after alpha-beta-depleted transplantation in children. Using unique molecular identifiers, the investigators prepared the TCRbeta library. TCRdb ran MiXCR on the PCR reads and lists one entry per CDR3 protein. The table includes some 400,000 distinct CDR3 sequences, around 20% detected once. This clonotype came up a few times. The CDR3 runs to 16 residues. The V gene's germline CDR1 is MNHNS and CDR2 SASEGT. V was pared by 6 bases and J by 3 bases, with 20 bases between. V and J are TRBV6-1 and TRBJ1-1; D is unclear. Sequencing was performed on PBMCs from the stem cell graft donor, taken from the stem cell graft. The receptor was isolated from a human donor who donated a stem cell graft to a child with acute myeloid leukemia. CDR3 protein: CASRKNGRGWDTEAFF. CDR3 DNA: TGTGCCAGCAGAAAAAACGGGCGAGGGTGGGACACTGAAGCTTTCTTT.